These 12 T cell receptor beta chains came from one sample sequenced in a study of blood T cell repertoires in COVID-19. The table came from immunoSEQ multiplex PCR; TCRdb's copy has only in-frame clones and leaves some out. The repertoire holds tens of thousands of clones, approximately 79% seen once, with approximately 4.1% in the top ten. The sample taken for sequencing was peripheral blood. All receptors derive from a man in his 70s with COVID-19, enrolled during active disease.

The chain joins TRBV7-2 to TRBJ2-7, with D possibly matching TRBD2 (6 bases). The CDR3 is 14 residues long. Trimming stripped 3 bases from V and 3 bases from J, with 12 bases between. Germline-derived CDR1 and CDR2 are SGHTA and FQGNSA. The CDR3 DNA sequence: TGTGCCAGCAGCTTTGGCGGGGCCGTCTACGAGCAGTACTTC. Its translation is CASSFGGAVYEQYF.

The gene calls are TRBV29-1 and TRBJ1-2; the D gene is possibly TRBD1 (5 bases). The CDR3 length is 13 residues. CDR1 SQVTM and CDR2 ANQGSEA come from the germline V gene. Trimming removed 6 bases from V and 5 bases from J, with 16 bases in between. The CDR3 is CSVSAGEGYGYTF. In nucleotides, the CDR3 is TGCAGCGTCTCGGCGGGGGAGGGGTATGGCTACACCTTC.

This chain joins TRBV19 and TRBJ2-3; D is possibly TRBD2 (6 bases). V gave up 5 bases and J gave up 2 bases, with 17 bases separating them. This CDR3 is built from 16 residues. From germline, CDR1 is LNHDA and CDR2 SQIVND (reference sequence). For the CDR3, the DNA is TGTGCCAGTAGTCTGGGCGGGACCGGGTACACAGATACGCAGTATTTT. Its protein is CASSLGGTGYTDTQYF.

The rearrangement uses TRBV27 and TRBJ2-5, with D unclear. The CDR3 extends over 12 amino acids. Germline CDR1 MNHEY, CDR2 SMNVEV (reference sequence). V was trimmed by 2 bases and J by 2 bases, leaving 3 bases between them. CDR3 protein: CASSLIQETQYF. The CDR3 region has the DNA TGTGCCAGCAGTTTAATACAAGAGACCCAGTACTTC.

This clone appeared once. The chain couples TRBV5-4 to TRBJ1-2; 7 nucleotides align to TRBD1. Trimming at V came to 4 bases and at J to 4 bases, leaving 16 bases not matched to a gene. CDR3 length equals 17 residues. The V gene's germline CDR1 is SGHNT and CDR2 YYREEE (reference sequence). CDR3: CASSRRGGGGEAYGYTF. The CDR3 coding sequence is TGTGCCAGCAGCAGGAGAGGGGGCGGTGGGGAGGCCTATGGCTACACCTTC.

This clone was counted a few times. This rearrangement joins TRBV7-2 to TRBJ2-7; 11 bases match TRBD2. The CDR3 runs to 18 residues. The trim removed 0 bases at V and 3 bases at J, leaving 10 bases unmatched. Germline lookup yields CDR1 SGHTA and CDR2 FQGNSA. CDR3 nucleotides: TGTGCCAGCAGCTTAGCGCTAATAGGGCTAGCGGGAGGCTACGAGCAGTACTTC. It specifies CASSLALIGLAGGYEQYF.

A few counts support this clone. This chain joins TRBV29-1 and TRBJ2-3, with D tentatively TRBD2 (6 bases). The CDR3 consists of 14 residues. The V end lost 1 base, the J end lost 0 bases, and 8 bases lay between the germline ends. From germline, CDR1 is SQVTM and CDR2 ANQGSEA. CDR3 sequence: CSVEGGGSTDTQYF. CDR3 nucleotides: TGCAGCGTTGAAGGTGGAGGGAGCACAGATACGCAGTATTTT.

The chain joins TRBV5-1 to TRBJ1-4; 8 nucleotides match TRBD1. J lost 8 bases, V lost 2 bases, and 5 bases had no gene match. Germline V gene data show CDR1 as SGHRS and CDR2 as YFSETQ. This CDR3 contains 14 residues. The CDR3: CASSFGQGREKLFF. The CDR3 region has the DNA TGCGCCAGCAGCTTCGGACAGGGACGGGAAAAACTGTTTTTT.

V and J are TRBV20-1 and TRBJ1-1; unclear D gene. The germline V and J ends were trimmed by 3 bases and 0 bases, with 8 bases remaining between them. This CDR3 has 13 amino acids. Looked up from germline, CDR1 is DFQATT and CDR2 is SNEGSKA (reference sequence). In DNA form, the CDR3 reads TGCAGTGCTAGTGGTCCTATGAACACTGAAGCTTTCTTT. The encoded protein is CSASGPMNTEAFF.

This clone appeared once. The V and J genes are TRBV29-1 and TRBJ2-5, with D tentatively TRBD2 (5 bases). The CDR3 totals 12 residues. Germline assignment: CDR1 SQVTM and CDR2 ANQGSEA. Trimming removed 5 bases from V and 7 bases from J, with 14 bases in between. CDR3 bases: TGCAGCGTTTCCAGCGGCCCGGGGACCCAGTACTTC. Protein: CSVSSGPGTQYF.

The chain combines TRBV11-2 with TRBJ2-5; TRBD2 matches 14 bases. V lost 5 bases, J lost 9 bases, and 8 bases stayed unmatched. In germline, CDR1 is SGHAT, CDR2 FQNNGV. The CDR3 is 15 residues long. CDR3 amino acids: CASSLRTSGRLAQYF. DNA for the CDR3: TGTGCCAGCAGCCTTCGGACTAGCGGGAGGTTGGCCCAGTACTTC.

CDR3 sequence reads: CASSGIEGPAGSNEQFF. The CDR3 nucleotides read TGTGCCAGCAGCGGTATTGAGGGTCCCGCGGGGAGTAATGAGCAGTTCTTC. J is TRBJ2-1 and V is TRBV7-9; D is possibly TRBD2 (6 bases). The CDR3 totals 17 residues. CDR1 is SEHNR and CDR2 is FQNEAQ in the germline V gene (reference sequence). Trimming left V 5 bases short and J 7 bases short, with 24 bases between.